This T cell receptor beta chain stems from a study of Ad26.COV2.S vaccination and SARS-CoV-2 variants (dated by TCRdb to 2020 to 2023). Regarding the study in general: Vaccine-arm donors were drawn from COV1001, a multicentre, randomized, double-blind, placebo-controlled phase I-IIa trial of Ad26.COV2.S in healthy adults. Ad26.COV2.S was given intramuscularly at 5x10^10 or 1x10^11 viral particles, as a single shot or as two shots 56 days apart. TCRbeta repertoire sequencing was used to assess the specificity and breadth of SARS-CoV-2-reactive T cell receptors after Ad26.COV2.S vaccination. A total of roughly 30 samples were included in the TCR-sequenced set, comprising approximately 20 Ad26.COV2.S vaccine recipients, 5 placebo recipients and 8 SARS-CoV-2 convalescent individuals. Trial participants were randomized into five groups of five: low-dose or high-dose Ad26.COV2.S given once or twice, or placebo on both occasions. Throughout the experiments and outcome assessment, investigators stayed blinded to trial group allocation.

V sheds 6 bases and J sheds 3 bases, leaving 15 bases between their ends. The CDR3, cysteine through phenylalanine, is 15 amino acids long. Just the 45-base CDR3 DNA is kept, in frame starting at base 1. Via the germline V gene, CDR1 is MDHEN and CDR2 SYDVKM. The immunoSEQ Assay was the method used to sequence TCRbeta CDR3 regions. After extraction, genomic DNA underwent amplification by bias-controlled multiplex PCR, followed by high-throughput sequencing. For the original study's pipeline: To quantify the absolute abundance of every unique TCRbeta CDR3 region, sequences were collapsed and filtered. T cell fraction was estimated by normalizing TCRbeta template counts to usable DNA, which was measured by amplifying reference genes present in all nucleated cells. Repertoire TCRs were annotated as SARS-CoV-2-specific by exact matching of V gene, CDR3 amino acid sequence and J gene to a known reactive TCR set. The reference SARS-CoV-2 TCR set was derived from MIRA and filtered for enrichment in COVID-19-positive ImmuneCODE repertoires, a step that removed public or cross-reactive TCRs. Based on the MIRA antigens, annotated TCRs were further analysed at the level of specific ORF or position within ORF. Depth was the summed frequency of annotated unique rearrangements, while breadth was defined as annotated unique rearrangements over total unique productive rearrangements. Two-sided Wilcoxon rank-sum tests were applied when comparing TCR breadth between groups. TCRdb stores this immuneACCESS table with in-frame sequences only. Part of the clones is absent; in the studies checked, under half of the shortfall reflects unresolved V genes, and no reason is known for the rest. The V and J calls and clone size come from that table; D and trimming were worked out from the DNA. The sample yields roughly 350,000 clones; 88% were counted once. The ten top clones hold approximately 5.9% of the sample.

The full study reports these points: The authors noted that the TCR breadth and depth analyses may have underestimated total T cell responses. Substantial breadth of spike-specific CD8+ and CD4+ T cell responses was reported after vaccination. Non-spike TCR breadth was comparable between vaccine and placebo recipients, consistent with the vaccine containing only spike. Comparing responses between vaccine doses or regimens was not something the study was powered to do. Compared with placebo recipients, Ad26.COV2.S recipients showed higher spike-specific TCR breadth (P = 0.0014).

This specimen's treatment or condition label, per the study, means: around 19 received Ad26.COV2.S at low or high dose, single or two shots; 5 received placebo; per-sample allocation not given. Repertoires of vaccine and placebo recipients were sequenced from samples taken on day 63 after the first injection. Between 29 July and 7 August 2020, Cohort 1b enrolled about 27 adults aged 18-55 years at one site in Boston, USA. Ad26.COV2.S consisted of a replication-incompetent adenovirus type 26 vector by which a prefusion-stabilized SARS-CoV-2 spike protein from the original Wuhan strain was expressed. With regard to this clone: The clone's antigen remains unknown. The sample holds no much larger clone one base away, and base qualities are not on file.

The rearrangement combines TRBV28 with TRBJ2-1, with the D call tentatively TRBD1 or TRBD2, each fitting 6 bases. This specimen was peripheral blood, taken in a trial of Ad26.COV2.S vaccine versus placebo. The sequence came from a person aged 18-65 years who received the Ad26.COV2.S COVID-19 vaccine or a placebo. CDR3 reads: CASSPLGGLYNEQFF. The sequenced DNA: TGTGCCAGCAGCCCTCTTGGGGGGCTCTACAATGAGCAGTTCTTC.